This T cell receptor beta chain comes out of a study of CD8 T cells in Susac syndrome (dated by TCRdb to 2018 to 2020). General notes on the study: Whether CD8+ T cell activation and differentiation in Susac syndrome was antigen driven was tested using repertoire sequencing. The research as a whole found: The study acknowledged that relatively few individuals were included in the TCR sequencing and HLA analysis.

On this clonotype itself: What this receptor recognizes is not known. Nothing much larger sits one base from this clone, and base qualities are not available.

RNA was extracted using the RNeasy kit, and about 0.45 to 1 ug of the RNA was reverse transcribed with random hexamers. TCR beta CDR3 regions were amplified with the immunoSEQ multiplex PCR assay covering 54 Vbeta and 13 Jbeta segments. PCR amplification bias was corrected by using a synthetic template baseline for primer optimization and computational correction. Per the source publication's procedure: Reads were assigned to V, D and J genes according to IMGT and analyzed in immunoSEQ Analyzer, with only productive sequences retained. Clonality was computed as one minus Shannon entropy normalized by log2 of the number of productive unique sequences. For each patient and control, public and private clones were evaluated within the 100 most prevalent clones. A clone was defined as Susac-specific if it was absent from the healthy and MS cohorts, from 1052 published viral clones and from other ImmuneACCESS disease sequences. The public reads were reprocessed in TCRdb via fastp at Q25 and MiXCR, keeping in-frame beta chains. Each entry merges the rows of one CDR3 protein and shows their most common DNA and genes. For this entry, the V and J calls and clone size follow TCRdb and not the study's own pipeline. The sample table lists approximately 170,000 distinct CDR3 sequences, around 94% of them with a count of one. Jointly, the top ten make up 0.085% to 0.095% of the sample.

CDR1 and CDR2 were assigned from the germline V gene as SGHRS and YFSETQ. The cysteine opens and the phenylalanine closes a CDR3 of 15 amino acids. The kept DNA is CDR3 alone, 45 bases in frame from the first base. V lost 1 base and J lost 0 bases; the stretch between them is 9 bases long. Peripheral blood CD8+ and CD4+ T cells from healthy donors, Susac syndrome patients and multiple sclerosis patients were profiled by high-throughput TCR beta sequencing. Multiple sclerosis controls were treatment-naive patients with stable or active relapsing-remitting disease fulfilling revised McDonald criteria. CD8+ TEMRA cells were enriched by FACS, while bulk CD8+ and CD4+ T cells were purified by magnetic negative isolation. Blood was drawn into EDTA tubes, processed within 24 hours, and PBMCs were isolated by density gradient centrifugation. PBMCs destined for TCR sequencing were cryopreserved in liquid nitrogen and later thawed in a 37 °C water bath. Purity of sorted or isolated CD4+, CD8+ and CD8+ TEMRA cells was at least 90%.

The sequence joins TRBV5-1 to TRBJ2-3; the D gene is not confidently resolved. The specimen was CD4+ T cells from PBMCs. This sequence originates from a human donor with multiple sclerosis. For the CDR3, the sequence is CASSLRESSTDTQYF. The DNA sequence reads TGCGCCAGCAGCTTGAGGGAATCTAGCACAGATACGCAGTATTTT.